The present entry profiles one T cell receptor beta chain with its context. What it binds is not known. These data belong to a study of PD-1 blockade in classical Hodgkin lymphoma. Points from the study as a whole: Only CD4+ TCR diversity, not CD8+, had risen significantly by C4D1.

Every patient had relapsed following autologous stem cell transplantation, and cohorts differed in brentuximab vedotin exposure. Complete response, partial response or progressive disease was each patient's best response. Assay used: immunoSEQ multiplex PCR; TCRdb lists only in-frame clones, some missing. The sample records 90,000 to 100,000 clones, roughly 92% being singletons. The origin of this receptor is a human donor with classical Hodgkin lymphoma. Specimen: peripheral blood mononuclear cells (PBMCs), collected at baseline.

DNA of the CDR3: TGTGCCAGCAGTCGGGACAGCCCCTACGAGCAGTACTTC. Amino acid sequence: CASSRDSPYEQYF. J is TRBJ2-7 and V is TRBV9; the match to TRBD1 covers 7 bases. V was pared by 5 bases and J by 2 bases, with 4 bases of the junction left unmatched. The CDR3 is 13 amino acids. Germline V gene sequence: CDR1 SGDLS, CDR2 YYNGEE.